Below are 32 T cell receptor beta chains sequenced from a single sample in a study of T cell clonality in common variable immunodeficiency. The antigens for these receptors are not known. Findings and limits, study-wide: In common variable immunodeficiency, TCR beta chains reportedly carried fewer deletions and N-nucleotide insertions.

Clones were sequenced by immunoSEQ multiplex PCR, and TCRdb holds only the in-frame ones, with some missing. In total the sample includes about 42,000 clones, none of them seen once. The sample consisted of peripheral blood mononuclear cells. These receptors all stem from a human donor with common variable immunodeficiency.

This clone came up many times. The read comes to an end 3 residues before the CDR3 does, leaving the germline J gene to fill in the end. The gene calls are TRBV7-9 and TRBJ1-1, with 9 bases identical to TRBD1. From germline, CDR1 is SEHNR and CDR2 FQNEAQ (reference sequence). This CDR3 comprises 15 residues. V dropped 5 bases and J dropped 1; count of bases not matched to a gene: 5. The CDR3 DNA, read in part, is TGTGCCAGCAGCCCCAGACAGGGGGGGAACACTGAA. Amino acid sequence: CASSPRQGGNTE. The full CDR3 protein reads CASSPRQGGNTEAFF.

This clone came up a few times. The CDR3 goes on 3 residues after the read ends, and that part is filled in from the germline J gene. The V gene is TRBV6-2 or TRBV6-3, the J gene TRBJ1-6; 7 nucleotides line up with TRBD1. CDR1 is MNHEY, CDR2 SVGEGT, per germline. This CDR3 contains 14 residues. V lost 3 bases to trimming and J lost 11 bases; unmatched junction nucleotides: 7. This CDR3 reads CASSYQGEVTPLHF. CDR3 DNA, as far as it was read: TGTGCCAGCAGTTATCAGGGGGAGGTGACACCC.

Points on this clone: The read ends 3 residues early relative to the CDR3; the germline J gene fills the gap. This sequence joins TRBV11-3 and TRBJ2-1; TRBD2 agrees at 8 bases. The CDR3 runs to 12 residues. Looked up from germline, CDR1 is SGHNT and CDR2 is YENEEA. Trimming removed 4 bases from V and 8 bases from J; junction bases left unmatched: 1. CDR3 DNA (partial): TGTGCCAGCAGCTCCGGGGGGGATGAG. Translation gives CASSSGGDE. The CDR3 in its entirety is CASSSGGDEQFF. Filled out from reference TRBV11-3 and TRBJ2-1, the complete variable domain reads EAGVVQSPRYKIIEKKQPVAFWCNPISGHNTLYWYLQNLGQGPELLIRYENEEAVDDSQLPKDRFSAERLKGVDSTLKIQPAELGDSAVYLCASSSGGDEQFFGPGTRLTVL.

This clone was seen more than once but under ten times. The read gets to within 3 residues of the CDR3 end, and the germline J gene fills in the rest. The chain links TRBV5-1 to TRBJ2-7; 9 positions agree with TRBD1. There are 14 residues in the CDR3. Germline V gene sequence: CDR1 SGHRS, CDR2 YFSETQ. The V and J ends lost 4 bases and 5 bases, in that order; junction bases with no gene match: 7. This CDR3 is CASSTGQGSHEQYF. The CDR3 bases that were read are TGCGCCAGCAGCACGGGACAGGGTAGTCACGAG.

In this sample, this clone turned up many times. With the read ending 3 residues before the CDR3 end, the germline J gene is used to fill in that end. The chain uses TRBV19 and TRBJ2-5, with 8 bases fitting TRBD1. This CDR3 contains 14 residues. The V and J ends lost 5 bases and 5 bases, in that order; junction bases with no gene match: 7. Germline CDR1 reads LNHDA; CDR2 reads SQIVND (reference sequence). CDR3 DNA, as far as it was read: TGTGCCAGTAGTGCGACAGGGGCTCTGGAGACC. Translated, it gives CASSATGALET. The entire CDR3 reads CASSATGALETQYF.

This clone occurred many times. The read stops 3 residues short of the end of the CDR3; the missing end is completed from the germline J gene. The chain uses TRBV6-2 or TRBV6-3 and TRBJ2-3, with TRBD1 identical over 9 bases. Germline V CDR1 and CDR2: MNHEY, SVGEGT. This CDR3 spans 16 amino acids. Trimming cost V 5 bases and J 0 bases; bases outside gene matches: 6. CDR3 amino acids: CASSDGTGFSTDTQYF. The part of the CDR3 DNA that was read is TGTGCCAGCAGTGACGGGACAGGGTTTAGCACAGATACG.

This clone was counted ten times or more. The CDR3 extends 3 residues past the end of the read, so its final part is completed from the germline J gene. The gene calls are TRBV5-1 and TRBJ1-1; no clear D gene. Germline-derived CDR1 and CDR2 are SGHRS and YFSETQ. V was pared by 2 bases and J by 0 bases, with 11 bases between. The CDR3 covers 15 residues. The CDR3 spells CASSLLEQLNTEAFF. The part of the CDR3 DNA that was read is TGCGCCAGCAGCTTACTCGAACAGTTGAACACTGAA.

Comment on this clone: The observed sequence ends 3 residues before the CDR3 terminus, with the missing tail filled in from the germline J gene. This sequence joins TRBV19 and TRBJ2-7; a possible D gene is TRBD1 (6 bases). This CDR3 spans 16 amino acids. Germline-derived CDR1 and CDR2 are LNHDA and SQIVND (reference sequence). V was trimmed by 1 base and J by 3 bases, leaving 16 bases between them. CDR3 DNA, as far as it was read: TGTGCCAGTAGTATAGCAGCCTCGGGACACATCTACGAG. It translates to CASSIAASGHIYE. The CDR3 reads in full as CASSIAASGHIYEQYF.

Of note for this clone: The CDR3 end lies 3 residues beyond the end of the read and is filled in from the germline J gene. The V call is TRBV2, the J call TRBJ2-3; D is uncertain. The ends were cut back, 3 bases at V and 4 bases at J, with 14 bases in the middle. This CDR3 region has 15 residues. Germline CDR1 is SNHLY and CDR2 is FYNNEI. CDR3 DNA (partial): TGTGCCAGCAGTGACTCTGTCTTACTCCCAGATACG. Translated: CASSDSVLLPDT. The entire CDR3 sequence reads CASSDSVLLPDTQYF.

In this sample, this clone turned up a few times. The CDR3 goes on 3 residues after the read ends, and that part is filled in from the germline J gene. The chain combines TRBV7-6 with TRBJ2-1; D may be TRBD1 or TRBD2 (6 bases each). The CDR3 spans 15 residues. CDR1 and CDR2 from the germline V gene are SGHVS and FNYEAQ. Trimming stripped 5 bases from V and 7 bases from J, with 18 bases between. The sequenced CDR3 bases are TGTGCCAGCAGCGCGGGACATCAAGGGCTGAATGAG. Translating gives CASSAGHQGLNE. The whole CDR3 sequence reads CASSAGHQGLNEQFF.

About this clone: The CDR3 extends 3 residues past the end of the read, so its final part is completed from the germline J gene. The chain couples TRBV19 to TRBJ2-3; 13 bases match TRBD2. With V trimmed by 5 bases and J by 7 bases, 12 bases remained unmatched. The CDR3 extends over 17 amino acids. The germline V gene has CDR1 LNHDA and CDR2 SQIVND (reference sequence). CDR3 region: CASSPSGGTSGEYTQYF. CDR3 DNA (partial): TGTGCCAGTAGTCCCTCGGGAGGGACTAGCGGGGAGTATACG.

This clone was picked up many times. The read finishes 3 residues shy of the CDR3 end, and the germline J gene is used to complete it. This chain joins TRBV13 and TRBJ2-2; D may be TRBD1 (6 bases). Trimming took 3 bases from V and 1 from J, leaving 9 bases between them. The CDR3 totals 15 residues. The germline CDR1 and CDR2 sequences are PRHDT and FYEKMQ (reference sequence). CDR3 sequence: CASSLGRGNTGELFF. The sequenced part of the CDR3 DNA is TGTGCCAGCAGCTTGGGCAGGGGGAACACCGGGGAG.

This clone was picked up many times. The CDR3 sequence is CAWKGDRETQPQHF. Incomplete CDR3 DNA: TGTGCCTGGAAGGGGGACAGGGAAACTCAGCCC. The J gene is TRBJ1-5, the V gene TRBV30, with 9 bases identical to TRBD1. Read data end 3 residues before the CDR3 end; the end is taken from the germline J gene. After removal of 4 bases from V and 6 bases from J, the junction contained 7 bases not matched to a gene. Germline-derived CDR1 and CDR2 are GTSNPN and SVGIG (reference sequence). The CDR3 length is 14 residues.

The sample holds many counts of this clone. Sequencing ends 3 residues short of the CDR3 end; the germline J gene provides the rest. The gene calls are TRBV5-4 and TRBJ1-2; 10 nucleotides agree with TRBD1. The CDR3 loop spans 14 amino acids. Losses at the gene ends were 2 bases for V and 7 bases for J; bases not matched to a gene: 5. The germline V gene has CDR1 SGHNT and CDR2 YYREEE (reference sequence). The CDR3 here is CASSLETGGGGYTF. CDR3 bases read: TGTGCCAGCAGCTTAGAGACAGGGGGCGGTGGC.

Notes on this clone: The read ends 3 residues before the CDR3 terminus; that terminus is restored from the germline J gene. The rearrangement uses TRBV6-4 and TRBJ2-5, with 9 bases fitting TRBD1. The CDR3 has 13 amino acids. V lost 3 bases, J lost 7 bases, and 3 bases stayed unmatched. CDR1 is MRHNA, CDR2 SNTAGT, per germline. The sequenced CDR3 bases are TGTGCCAGCAGTGAAGGGGGACAGGGGACC. Translating it yields CASSEGGQGT. The full CDR3 is CASSEGGQGTQYF.

This clone has only a few counts. The sequence runs out 3 residues before the end of the CDR3; the remainder is reconstructed from the germline J gene. J is TRBJ2-6 and V is TRBV7-3; D call uncertain. V dropped 5 bases and J dropped 4 bases, with 6 bases sitting between them. Germline values: CDR1 SGHTA, CDR2 FQGTGA. This CDR3 has 13 amino acids. Partial CDR3 DNA: TGTGCCAGCAGCACACCGGGGGCCAACGTC. This sequence encodes CASSTPGANV. The CDR3 in its entirety is CASSTPGANVLTF.

This clone has a handful of counts. The CDR3 is cut off 3 residues early in the read; its end comes from the germline J gene. This sequence joins TRBV2 and TRBJ2-7; 11 bases align to TRBD1. Trimming took 6 bases from V and 4 from J; bases not matched to a gene: 2. Germline-derived CDR1 and CDR2 are SNHLY and FYNNEI. The CDR3 has 13 amino acids. The CDR3 sequence: CASSGTGGYEQYF. The CDR3 bases that were read are TGTGCCAGCAGCGGGACAGGGGGTTACGAG.

The table lists this clone with a few counts. The read finishes 3 residues shy of the CDR3 end, and the germline J gene is used to complete it. This chain links TRBV5-6 with TRBJ2-7, with TRBD2 matching over 10 bases. The CDR3 totals 14 residues. Germline V gives CDR1 SGHDT, CDR2 YYEEEE. V shed 5 bases, J shed 2 bases, and the junction held 4 bases outside the gene matches. CDR3 DNA, as far as it was read: TGTGCCAGCAGACGAGCGGGGGGGCCCTACGAG. Translating it yields CASRRAGGPYE. The entire CDR3 is CASRRAGGPYEQYF.

This clone was picked up many times. Coverage ceases 3 residues before the CDR3 finishes, and the germline J gene fills in the end. The chain employs TRBV5-4 and TRBJ2-3; 9 nucleotides agree with TRBD2. CDR1 SGHNT and CDR2 YYREEE come from the germline V gene (reference sequence). This CDR3 region has 15 residues. Trimming took 0 bases from V and 4 from J; bases not matched to a gene: 3. This CDR3 is CASSLEGLAADTQYF. Incomplete CDR3 DNA: TGTGCCAGCAGCTTGGAGGGACTAGCAGCAGATACG.

This clone was detected ten times or more. The CDR3 end falls 3 residues outside the read, so it is completed with the germline J gene. The V call is TRBV7-2, the J call TRBJ1-5, with TRBD1 identical over 8 bases. Germline-derived CDR1 and CDR2 are SGHTA and FQGNSA. This CDR3 has 14 amino acids. The ends lost 3 bases at V and 7 bases at J; junction bases unmatched: 5. The sequenced CDR3 bases are TGTGCCAGCAGCTTTGGGACAGGCCCACAGCCC. Translating it yields CASSFGTGPQP. The CDR3 in its entirety is CASSFGTGPQPQHF.

In regard to this clone: The read gets to within 3 residues of the CDR3 end, and the germline J gene fills in the rest. This sequence joins TRBV2 and TRBJ1-5; 9 nucleotides match TRBD1. CDR1 is SNHLY, CDR2 FYNNEI, per germline. J gave up 3 bases and V 6 bases, and 6 bases lay outside the gene matches. The CDR3 covers 15 residues. The CDR3 protein is CASRSGTGHNQPQHF. The sequenced CDR3 bases are TGTGCCAGCAGAAGCGGGACAGGGCACAATCAGCCC. The full variable domain, its missing parts supplied by reference TRBV2 and TRBJ1-5, is EPEVTQTPSHQVTQMGQEVILRCVPISNHLYFYWYRQILGQKVEFLVSFYNNEISEKSEIFDDQFSVERPDGSNFTLKIRSTKLEDSAMYFCASRSGTGHNQPQHFGDGTRLSIL.

This clone was counted a few times. The read halts 3 residues ahead of the CDR3 end, with the missing end drawn from the germline J gene. V is TRBV30 and J is TRBJ1-3; perhaps TRBD1 as D (5 bases). V shed 0 bases and J shed 0 bases, with 6 bases lying between them. The CDR3 has 14 residues. Germline-derived CDR1 and CDR2 are GTSNPN and SVGIG (reference sequence). CDR3 DNA (partial): TGTGCCTGGAGTGTTCAGGGCTCTGGAAACACC. As protein: CAWSVQGSGNT. The complete CDR3 reads CAWSVQGSGNTIYF.

This clone was observed a handful of times. The read terminates 3 residues ahead of where the CDR3 ends, so the germline J gene completes it. The gene calls are TRBV2 and TRBJ2-5; 8 bases match TRBD2. The CDR3 consists of 15 residues. The trim removed 4 bases at V and 2 bases at J, leaving 6 bases unmatched. Germline lookup yields CDR1 SNHLY and CDR2 FYNNEI. CDR3 DNA (partial): TGTGCCAGCAGTGGGATGGGGACTAGTCAAGAGACC. Translating gives CASSGMGTSQET. The CDR3 in its entirety is CASSGMGTSQETQYF.

On this clone: The read ends 3 residues before the CDR3 terminus; that terminus is restored from the germline J gene. The sample contains more than one DNA sequence encoding this CDR3. The chain uses TRBV7-9 and TRBJ1-4; D perhaps matches TRBD1 (5 bases). CDR3 length: 14 residues. Deletions cut 4 bases from V and 8 bases from J, with 14 bases between. CDR1 and CDR2 from the germline V gene are SEHNR and FQNEAQ (reference sequence). CDR3 sequence: CASSSGMRGEKLFF. The CDR3 bases that were read are TGTGCCAGCAGCTCAGGGATGCGAGGGGAAAAA. Complete variable domain (other parts from reference TRBV7-9 and TRBJ1-4): DTGVSQNPRHKITKRGQNVTFRCDPISEHNRLYWYRQTLGQGPEFLTYFQNEAQLEKSRLLSDRFSAERPKGSFSTLEIQRTEQGDSAMYLCASSSGMRGEKLFFGSGTQLSVL.

The table lists this clone with many counts. The read gets to within 3 residues of the CDR3 end, and the germline J gene fills in the rest. The V and J genes are TRBV19 and TRBJ2-2, with 10 positions matching TRBD1. V trimming: 2 bases; J trimming: 4 bases; junction bases outside the gene matches: 4. The CDR3 is 16 residues long. The germline CDR1 and CDR2 sequences are LNHDA and SQIVND (reference sequence). CDR3 amino acids: CASSISTGGGTGELFF. CDR3 DNA (partial): TGTGCCAGTAGTATATCGACAGGGGGCGGCACCGGGGAG.

This clone was observed many times. The missing CDR3 end, 3 residues past where the read stops, is filled in from the germline J gene. The chain recombines TRBV6-4 with TRBJ2-3, with D perhaps matching TRBD2 (6 bases). Trimming left V 4 bases short and J 2 bases short, with 16 bases between. The CDR3 extends over 16 amino acids. Germline-derived CDR1 and CDR2 are MRHNA and SNTAGT. CDR3 DNA, as far as it was read: TGTGCCAGCAGTGCCAGGGACTCCTTTTCCACAGATACG. Its protein is CASSARDSFSTDT. Given in full, the CDR3 is CASSARDSFSTDTQYF.

On this clone: The read ends 3 residues early relative to the CDR3; the germline J gene fills the gap. The chain links TRBV2 to TRBJ2-7; maybe TRBD1 (5 bases). Germline V gives CDR1 SNHLY, CDR2 FYNNEI. This CDR3 region has 12 residues. The germline V and J ends were trimmed by 6 bases and 2 bases, with 8 bases remaining between them. CDR3 loop: CASSLQAYEQYF. CDR3 DNA (partial): TGTGCCAGCAGCTTACAGGCCTACGAG.

There are a few counts of this clone. From the germline J gene comes the end of the CDR3, since the read stops 3 residues before it. V gene TRBV13 combines with J gene TRBJ1-1, with 8 bases matching TRBD1. This CDR3 is 15 amino acids long. V gave up 0 bases and J gave up 2 bases; unmatched junction bases: 2. CDR1 is PRHDT and CDR2 is FYEKMQ in the germline V gene (reference sequence). This chain's CDR3 is CASSLGDRGNTEAFF. The sequenced part of the CDR3 DNA is TGTGCCAGCAGCTTAGGAGACAGGGGAAACACTGAA.

This clone was observed at least ten times. The read terminates 3 residues ahead of where the CDR3 ends, so the germline J gene completes it. The gene calls are TRBV7-8 and TRBJ1-4, with D perhaps matching TRBD1 (5 bases). The CDR3 has 14 amino acids. Germline V gene sequence: CDR1 SGHVS, CDR2 FQNEAQ. The V gene lost 2 bases and the J gene lost 4 bases, with 8 bases spanning the gap. CDR3 bases read: TGTGCCAGCAGCTTACAGGGTTTTAATGAAAAA. It yields the protein CASSLQGFNEK. The complete CDR3 protein is CASSLQGFNEKLFF.

This clone was observed a handful of times. The read ends 3 residues before the CDR3 terminus; that terminus is restored from the germline J gene. The chain recombines TRBV7-2 with TRBJ2-7, with D possibly being TRBD2 (5 bases). Per germline, CDR1 SGHTA and CDR2 FQGNSA. With 3 bases removed from V and 1 base from J, the gap between germline ends came to 10 bases. The CDR3 is 14 residues long. The CDR3 DNA, read in part, is TGTGCCAGCAGCTTCGACTCGGGGTCCTACGAG. Its translation is CASSFDSGSYE. In full, the CDR3 reads CASSFDSGSYEQYF.

This clone appeared a few times. The observed sequence ends 3 residues before the CDR3 terminus, with the missing tail filled in from the germline J gene. The chain is built from TRBV2 and TRBJ2-7; possibly TRBD1 for D (5 bases). V dropped 6 bases and J dropped 4 bases, with 10 bases sitting between them. Germline V gives CDR1 SNHLY, CDR2 FYNNEI. The CDR3 contains 12 residues. The chain's CDR3 is CASSYDSYEQYF. CDR3 bases read: TGTGCCAGCAGCTACGACAGTTACGAG.

The table lists this clone with a few counts. Read sequence stops 3 residues before the CDR3 end, and the germline J gene provides the missing end. The chain uses TRBV19 and TRBJ1-2; D gene ambiguous. CDR1 and CDR2 (germline): LNHDA, SQIVND (reference sequence). This CDR3 is 14 amino acids long. V was shortened by 5 bases and J by 0 bases, with 10 bases between the two germline ends. The CDR3 is CASSPHGSNYGYTF. The CDR3 bases that were read are TGTGCCAGTAGTCCTCACGGTTCTAACTATGGC.